In its sample, the clone carrying this T cell receptor (beta chain) was seen many times. Its specificity is not known. These data come from a study of T-cell memory formation after mild COVID-19. Overall study: The two donors had largely donor-specific TCR clusters. Points from the study as a whole: CD4+ contracting clones lay mainly in CM and EM, CD8+ ones in EMRA. Clones contracting across day 15 to 85 had a balanced CD4/CD8 profile; later expanding clones leaned CD4+. Cross-reactive memory appears to have joined, as suggested by some responding clones showing up in pre-infection memory.

Germline CDR1 is LGHNA and CDR2 is YNFKEQ. Unmatched junction bases numbered 8, after V lost 8 bases and J lost 0 bases. CDR3 length: 17 residues. TCRdb processed the 5' RACE reads anew with MiXCR; each CDR3 protein has one entry. The sample yields hundreds of thousands of distinct CDR3 sequences, about a sixth seen once. The chain combines TRBV4-2 with TRBJ1-4, with 11 bases fitting TRBD1. This receptor was obtained from a young man who had mild COVID-19 (a few samples of this study predate the infection). Cell type and time point are not known. The sample was PBMCs or a T cell subset sorted from them (not recorded which). The DNA of the CDR3 is TGTGCCAGCGGTAGGACAGGGGGCACATCAACTAATGAAAAACTGTTTTTT. This gives the protein CASGRTGGTSTNEKLFF.